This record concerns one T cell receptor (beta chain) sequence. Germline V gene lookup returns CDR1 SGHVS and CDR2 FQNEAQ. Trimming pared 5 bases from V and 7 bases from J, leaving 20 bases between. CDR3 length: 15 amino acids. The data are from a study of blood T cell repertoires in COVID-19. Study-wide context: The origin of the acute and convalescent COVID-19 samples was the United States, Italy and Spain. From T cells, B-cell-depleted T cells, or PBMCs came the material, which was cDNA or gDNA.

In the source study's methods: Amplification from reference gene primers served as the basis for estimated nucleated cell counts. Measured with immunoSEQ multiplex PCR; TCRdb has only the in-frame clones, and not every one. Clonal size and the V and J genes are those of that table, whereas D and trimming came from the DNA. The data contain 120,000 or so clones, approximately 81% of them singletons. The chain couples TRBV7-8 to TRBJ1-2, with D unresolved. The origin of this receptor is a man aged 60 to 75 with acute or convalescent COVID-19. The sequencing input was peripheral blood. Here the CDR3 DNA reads TGTGCCAGCAGCATATACAGTGATTTAATGGTTGGCTACACCTTC. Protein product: CASSIYSDLMVGYTF.